This TCR beta chain was captured by sequencing in a study of OX40 agonist ivuxolimab in advanced cancers. Study-level points and caveats: The study found among the lowest clonal expansion in partial responders at 0.1-3.0 mg/kg. Relative to CD4+, CD8+ T cells held more expanded clones on average.

As to this clone: The antigen remains undetermined.

The protocol was immunoSEQ multiplex PCR, while the TCRdb copy is restricted to in-frame clones and leaves out a portion. The table includes over 90,000 clones, almost 90% detected once. Baseline was the first blood sampling point, followed by cycle 4 day 1 and cycle 7 day 1. Germline V gene sequence: CDR1 MDHEN, CDR2 SYDVKM. The V gene end was trimmed by 5 bases and the J gene end by 5 bases; junction bases not matched to a gene: 10. CDR3 length: 17 amino acids. The clonotype originates from an adult with an advanced solid tumor such as melanoma, head and neck, liver or kidney cancer. The rearrangement uses TRBV28 and TRBJ2-1; 12 bases agree with TRBD2. This specimen consisted of CD4+ or CD8+ T cells sorted from blood, obtained in a trial of the OX40 agonist ivuxolimab. CDR3 in amino acids: CASSRPTSGSSNNEQFF. In DNA, the CDR3 is TGTGCCAGCAGTCGCCCGACTAGCGGGAGTTCTAACAATGAGCAGTTCTTC.